What follows describes a single TCR beta chain. Its specificity is not known. This sample is part of a study of cytomegalovirus exposure and HLA in healthy donors. PCR primers comprised 60 Vbeta and 13 Jbeta primers. The repertoire was sequenced with immunoSEQ multiplex PCR; TCRdb's copy has only in-frame clones and lacks some. This table holds about 250,000 clones, roughly 70% found once. Germline loops: CDR1 SGHRS, CDR2 YFSETQ. CDR3 size: 16 residues. Unmatched junction bases numbered 6, after V lost 1 base and J lost 5 bases. General observations from the study: HLA alleles showed associations with fewer than 20,000 TCR beta sequences in a later analysis, at a 0.05 false discovery rate. Certain indistinguishable V segments, among them TRBV6-2 and TRBV6-3, were excluded. Data from an earlier analysis indicated that most TCR beta V segments were productive either about 90% or about 30% of the time. Most of the CMV-associated TCR beta chains (in a later analysis) appeared to be HLA-restricted.

The chain is built from TRBV5-1 and TRBJ2-1; TRBD1 matches at 10 bases. The specimen was PBMCs. The sequence came from a female donor in good health and CMV-seronegative. Here the CDR3 DNA reads TGCGCCAGCAGCTTGACCGGACAGGGGGGTAACAATGAGCAGTTCTTC. Encoded protein: CASSLTGQGGNNEQFF.